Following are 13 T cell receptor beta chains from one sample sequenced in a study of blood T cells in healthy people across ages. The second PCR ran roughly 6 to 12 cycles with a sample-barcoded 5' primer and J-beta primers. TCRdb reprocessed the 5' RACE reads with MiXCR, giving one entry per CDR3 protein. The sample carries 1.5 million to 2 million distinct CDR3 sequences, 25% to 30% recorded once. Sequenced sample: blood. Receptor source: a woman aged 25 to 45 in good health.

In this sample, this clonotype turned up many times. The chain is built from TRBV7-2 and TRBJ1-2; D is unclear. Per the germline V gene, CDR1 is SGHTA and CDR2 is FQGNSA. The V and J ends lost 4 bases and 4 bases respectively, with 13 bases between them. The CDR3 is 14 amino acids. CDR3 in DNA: TGTGCCAGCAGCTCCCTAGGCAGTACCTATGGCTACACCTTC. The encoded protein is CASSSLGSTYGYTF.

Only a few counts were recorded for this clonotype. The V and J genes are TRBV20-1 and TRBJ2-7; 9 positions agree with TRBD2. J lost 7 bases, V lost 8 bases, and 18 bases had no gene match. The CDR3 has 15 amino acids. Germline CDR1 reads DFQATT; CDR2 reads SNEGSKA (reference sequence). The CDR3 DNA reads TGCAGTACTGTCATAAAGCGGGGGGTTTACAATGAGCAGTACTTC. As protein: CSTVIKRGVYNEQYF.

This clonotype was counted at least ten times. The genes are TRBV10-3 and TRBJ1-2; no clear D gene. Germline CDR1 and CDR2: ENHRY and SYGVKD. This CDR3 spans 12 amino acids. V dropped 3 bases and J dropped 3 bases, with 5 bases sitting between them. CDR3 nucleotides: TGTGCCATCAGTGAAGGCGACTATGGCTACACCTTC. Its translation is CAISEGDYGYTF.

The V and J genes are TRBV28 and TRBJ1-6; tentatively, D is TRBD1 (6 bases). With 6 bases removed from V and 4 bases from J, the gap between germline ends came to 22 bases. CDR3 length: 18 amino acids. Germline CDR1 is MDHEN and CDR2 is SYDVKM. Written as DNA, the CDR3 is TGTGCCAGCAGCCCCTATTCTCAGGGGCGCTTGTATAATTCACCCCTCCACTTT. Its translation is CASSPYSQGRLYNSPLHF.

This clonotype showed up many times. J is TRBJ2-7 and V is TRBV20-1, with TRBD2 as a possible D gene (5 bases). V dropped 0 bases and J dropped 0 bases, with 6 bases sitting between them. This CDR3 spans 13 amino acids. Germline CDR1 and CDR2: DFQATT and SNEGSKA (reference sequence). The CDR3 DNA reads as TGCAGTGCTAGAGAAACTAGCTCCTACGAGCAGTACTTC. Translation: CSARETSSYEQYF.

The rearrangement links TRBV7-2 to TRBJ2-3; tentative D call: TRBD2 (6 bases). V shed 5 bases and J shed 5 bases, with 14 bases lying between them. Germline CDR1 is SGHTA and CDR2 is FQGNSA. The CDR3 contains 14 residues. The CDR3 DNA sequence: TGTGCCAGCAGCCCGGGGAGGATGGGAGATACGCAGTATTTT. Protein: CASSPGRMGDTQYF.

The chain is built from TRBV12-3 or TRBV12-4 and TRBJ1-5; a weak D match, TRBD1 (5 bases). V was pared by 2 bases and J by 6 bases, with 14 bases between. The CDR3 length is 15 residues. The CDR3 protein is CASSLSRGWGQPQHF. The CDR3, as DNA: TGTGCCAGCAGTTTAAGTAGGGGATGGGGTCAGCCCCAGCATTTT.

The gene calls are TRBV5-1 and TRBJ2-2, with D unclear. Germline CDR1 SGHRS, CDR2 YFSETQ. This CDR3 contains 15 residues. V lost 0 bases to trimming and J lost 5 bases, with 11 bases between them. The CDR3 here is CASSLDSKQTGELFF. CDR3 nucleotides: TGCGCCAGCAGCTTGGACTCCAAACAGACCGGGGAGCTGTTTTTT.

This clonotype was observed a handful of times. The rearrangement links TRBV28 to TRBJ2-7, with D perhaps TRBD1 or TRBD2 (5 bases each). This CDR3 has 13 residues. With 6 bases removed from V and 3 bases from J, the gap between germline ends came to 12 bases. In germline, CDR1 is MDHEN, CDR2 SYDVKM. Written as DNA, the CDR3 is TGTGCCAGCAGGTCGGGACCAGGCTACGAGCAGTACTTC. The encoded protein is CASRSGPGYEQYF.

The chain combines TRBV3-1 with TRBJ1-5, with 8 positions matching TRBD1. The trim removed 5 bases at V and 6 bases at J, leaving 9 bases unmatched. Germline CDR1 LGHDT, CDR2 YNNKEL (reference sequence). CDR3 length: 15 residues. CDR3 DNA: TGTGCCAGCAGCGCGGACAGGGTACGGAGTCAGCCCCAGCATTTT. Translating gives CASSADRVRSQPQHF.

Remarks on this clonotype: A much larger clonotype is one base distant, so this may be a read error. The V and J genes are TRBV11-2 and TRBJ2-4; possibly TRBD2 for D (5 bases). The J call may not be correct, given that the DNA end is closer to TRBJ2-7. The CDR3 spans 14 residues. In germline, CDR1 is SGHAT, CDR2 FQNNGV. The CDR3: CACSLRAVANEQYF. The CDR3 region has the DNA TGTGCCTGCAGCTTGAGGGCAGTCGCGAACGAGCAGTACTTC.

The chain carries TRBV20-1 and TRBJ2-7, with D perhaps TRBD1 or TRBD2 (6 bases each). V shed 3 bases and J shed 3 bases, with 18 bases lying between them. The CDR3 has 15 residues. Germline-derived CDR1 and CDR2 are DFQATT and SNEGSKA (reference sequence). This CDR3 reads CSASGWGDTLYEQYF. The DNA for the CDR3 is TGCAGTGCTAGCGGGTGGGGGGACACCCTCTACGAGCAGTACTTC.

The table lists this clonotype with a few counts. The chain's CDR3 is CASTRQGSGDEQYF. CDR3 DNA sequence: TGTGCCAGCACCCGACAGGGTAGCGGCGACGAGCAGTACTTC. This chain uses TRBV6-6 with TRBJ2-7, with D perhaps matching TRBD1 (7 bases). Per germline, CDR1 MNHNY and CDR2 SVGAGI (reference sequence). The V end was cut by 7 bases, the J end by 5 bases, with 18 bases between. The CDR3 is made up of 14 amino acids.